This T cell receptor beta chain was sequenced during a study of spatial heterogeneity in lung cancer. Described time point: blood at routine non-recurrence follow-up after resection. Whole RNA was taken from tumor, nontumor lung or frozen PBMC; it was then sequenced unsorted. This CDR3 is built from 13 residues. The germline CDR1 and CDR2 sequences are SEHNR and FQNEAQ (reference sequence). The V end was cut by 4 bases, the J end by 4 bases, with 10 bases between. TCRdb used MiXCR to reprocess the 5' RACE reads, holding one entry per CDR3 protein. The sample contains tens of thousands of distinct CDR3 sequences, 8.5% to 10% of which appear only once. This clonotype was recorded many times.

The V gene is TRBV7-9, the J gene TRBJ1-1; the D gene is possibly TRBD1 (5 bases). The TCR comes from a male donor with early-stage non-small cell lung cancer. The specimen comprised PBMCs, sampled at follow-up. DNA of the CDR3: TGTGCCAGCAGCTCCCCCGGGGGCACTGAAGCTTTCTTT. It specifies CASSSPGGTEAFF.